The 5 T cell receptor beta chains below were found in one sample sequenced in a study of T cell clonality in common variable immunodeficiency. Assay used: immunoSEQ multiplex PCR; TCRdb lists only in-frame clones, some missing. The specimen has fewer than 75,000 clones, none found just once. Source material: peripheral blood mononuclear cells. The receptors originated from a person aged 18 to 69 in good health.

This clone appeared many times. The missing CDR3 end, 3 residues past where the read stops, is filled in from the germline J gene. This chain connects TRBV30 to TRBJ2-7, with D possibly TRBD2 on 6 matching bases. The CDR3 has 13 residues. The germline V gene encodes CDR1 GTSNPN and CDR2 SVGIG (reference sequence). V lost 0 bases, J lost 2 bases, and 8 bases lay in between. The part of the CDR3 DNA that was read is TGTGCCTGGAGTGTGACTAGTCCCTACGAG. It translates to CAWSVTSPYE. The complete CDR3 reads CAWSVTSPYEQYF.

This clone came up many times. Read coverage stops 3 residues before the CDR3 terminus; the germline J gene supplies the remainder. The J gene is TRBJ2-6, the V gene TRBV5-4; no reliable D call. V lost 0 bases, J lost 1 base, and 8 bases lay in between. CDR1 is SGHNT, CDR2 YYREEE, per germline (reference sequence). The CDR3 sequence is 16 residues long. CDR3 loop: CASSLELRSGANVLTF. Incomplete CDR3 DNA: TGTGCCAGCAGCTTGGAACTGCGATCTGGGGCCAACGTC.

This clone was counted at least ten times. The read gets to within 3 residues of the CDR3 end, and the germline J gene fills in the rest. The chain combines TRBV28 with TRBJ2-7; 8 positions match TRBD1. CDR1 and CDR2 from the germline V gene are MDHEN and SYDVKM. CDR3 length: 15 residues. Germline trimming cut 5 bases from V and 4 bases from J; bases unmatched to any gene: 10. CDR3 in amino acids: CASSPGTGSRYEQYF. CDR3 DNA, as far as it was read: TGTGCCAGCAGTCCCGGGACAGGTTCGAGGTACGAG. Combining the CDR3 with reference TRBV28 and TRBJ2-7 gives the whole variable domain DVKVTQSSRYLVKRTGEKVFLECVQDMDHENMFWYRQDPGLGLRLIYFSYDVKMKEKGDIPEGYSVSREKKERFSLILESASTNQTSMYLCASSPGTGSRYEQYFGPGTRLTVT.

This clone was detected ten times or more. The read falls 3 residues short of the CDR3 end, and the missing part is taken from the germline J gene. The V and J genes are TRBV2 and TRBJ1-5, with TRBD1 as a possible D gene (5 bases). The CDR3 is 15 amino acids. V gave up 1 base and J gave up 6 bases, with 13 bases separating them. Germline V gene sequence: CDR1 SNHLY, CDR2 FYNNEI. CDR3 protein: CASSEGWRGSQPQHF. The DNA read from the CDR3 is TGTGCCAGCAGTGAAGGCTGGAGGGGAAGTCAGCCC.

This clone has ten or more counts. With the read ending 3 residues before the CDR3 end, the germline J gene is used to fill in that end. The rearrangement uses TRBV7-9 and TRBJ2-3, with D tentatively TRBD2 (6 bases). CDR1 is SEHNR, CDR2 FQNEAQ, per germline (reference sequence). V was shortened by 5 bases and J by 3 bases, with 15 bases between the two germline ends. The CDR3 consists of 15 residues. Incomplete CDR3 DNA: TGTGCCAGCAGCCCCTTGGGGGGATCGACAGATACG. It codes for CASSPLGGSTDT. The whole CDR3 is CASSPLGGSTDTQYF.